This TCR beta chain came from a study of blood T cell repertoires in COVID-19. Trimming took off 3 bases at V and 12 bases at J, with 11 bases between the two ends. Germline CDR1 and CDR2: DFQATT and SNEGSKA (reference sequence). The length of the CDR3 is 11 residues. Sequenced by immunoSEQ multiplex PCR; TCRdb stores in-frame clones only, minus some. The sample consists of roughly 98,000 clones, around 94% of them appearing once. This chain uses TRBV20-1 with TRBJ1-4; D is unresolved. Sequenced: peripheral blood. The clonotype was recovered from a woman aged 55-69 years with active COVID-19. In DNA form, the CDR3 reads TGCAGTGCTAGTTCCCGGGAACAACTGTTTTTT. Translation gives CSASSREQLFF.